The next 5 T cell receptor beta chains were all read from a single sample in a study of CD4+ T cells in melanoma. This table comes from immunoSEQ multiplex PCR, and its TCRdb copy is limited to in-frame clones, with some not included. The sample includes about 55,000 clones, approximately 74% seen only once; the top ten take roughly 4.8%. Specimen: tumor tissue. These receptors came from a human donor with melanoma.

The chain couples TRBV19 to TRBJ1-1; a possible D gene is TRBD1 (6 bases). The CDR3 extends over 14 amino acids. V lost 5 bases and J lost 1, with 11 bases in between. CDR1 and CDR2 (germline): LNHDA, SQIVND (reference sequence). The CDR3 sequence: CASSLGQRNTEAFF. The CDR3 nucleotides are TGTGCCAGTAGTCTAGGACAGAGGAACACTGAAGCTTTCTTT.

This clone was found a few times. The rearrangement links TRBV7-9 to TRBJ2-7, with 7 bases that match TRBD2. Germline V CDR1 and CDR2: SEHNR, FQNEAQ (reference sequence). The CDR3 runs 14 residues. J was trimmed by 3 bases and V by 3 bases; bases with no gene match: 5. In DNA form, the CDR3 reads TGTGCCAGCAGCTTTGGGGTAGCGGGCTACGAGCAGTACTTC. Translating gives CASSFGVAGYEQYF.

In its sample, this clone was seen a few times. CDR3 DNA: TGTGCCAGCAGTTACGGCGGGGGGTCGAGCGGGGAGCTGTTTTTT. Its translation is CASSYGGGSSGELFF. V usage is TRBV6-6 and J usage is TRBJ2-2, with 8 bases lining up with TRBD2. Losses at the gene ends were 2 bases for V and 7 bases for J; bases not matched to a gene: 6. The CDR3 sequence is 15 residues long. Germline V gene lookup returns CDR1 MNHNY and CDR2 SVGAGI (reference sequence).

Many counts were recorded for this clone. V is TRBV15 and J is TRBJ1-2; D remains unclear. The length of the CDR3 is 16 residues. The V and J ends lost 0 bases and 8 bases respectively, with 19 bases between them. CDR1 is LNHNV, CDR2 YYDKDF, per germline (reference sequence). The CDR3 bases are TGTGCCACCAGCAGAGATAGGGATTACAACGCTATCGGCTACACCTTC. This encodes CATSRDRDYNAIGYTF.

The J gene is TRBJ2-1, the V gene TRBV5-6; D uncertain. Per the germline V gene, CDR1 is SGHDT and CDR2 is YYEEEE. V lost 4 bases to trimming and J lost 4 bases, with 3 bases between them. CDR3 length equals 11 residues. Here the CDR3 DNA reads TGTGCCAGCAGCCTGTACAATGAGCAGTTCTTC. Protein: CASSLYNEQFF.